This T cell receptor beta chain was obtained from a study of blood T cell repertoires in COVID-19. The wider study: Collection of acute and convalescent COVID-19 samples took place in the United States, Italy and Spain. T cells, B-cell-depleted T cells, or PBMCs supplied cDNA or gDNA.

Deletions cut 7 bases from V and 6 bases from J, with 19 bases between. The CDR3 consists of 15 residues. The V gene's germline CDR1 is MNHEY and CDR2 SVGAGI. Authors' analysis steps: Amplified reference gene primers provided the basis for estimating nucleated cell counts. Sequencing used immunoSEQ multiplex PCR; TCRdb keeps in-frame clones, though not all of them. Clonal size and the V and J genes are those of that table, whereas D and trimming came from the DNA. The table includes approximately 240,000 clones, just over 90% detected once. Recovered status in Cohort 3 required two negative PCRs, clearance, or symptom resolution.

The origin of this receptor is a woman aged 18-35 years who had recovered from COVID-19. The sample consisted of PBMCs or T cells enriched from blood (not recorded which). The rearrangement uses TRBV6-5 and TRBJ2-1; unclear D gene. CDR3 region: CASTRRPGNPNEQFF. The CDR3 bases are TGTGCCAGCACAAGAAGGCCGGGTAATCCCAATGAGCAGTTCTTC.